This is a list of T cell receptor beta chains from one sample in a study of CD8+ T cells in alopecia areata. Sequencing was performed with immunoSEQ multiplex PCR; in TCRdb, only in-frame clones are kept and a portion is missing. Of about 290,000 clones in the sample, more than 45% are singletons; the top ten hold about 1.8%. Sample: CD4+ T cells sorted from blood, taken at week 24, from a patient treated with tofacitinib. The receptors come from a human donor with alopecia areata. Each CDR3 is given with its conserved first and last residue. The D gene is left open where the match is weak. For some rows the clone size is stated as once, few or many, or as a class when expanded; others skip it.

J,D,length,V,size,CDR3,DNA
TRBJ1-4,.,16,TRBV5-6,.,CASSFRGGVANEKLFF,TGTGCCAGCAGCTTCAGAGGAGGGGTGGCGAATGAAAAACTGTTTTTT
TRBJ2-3,TRBD2,16,TRBV14,.,CASSQPGLGRTDTQYF,TGTGCCAGCAGCCAACCGGGACTAGGACGGACAGATACGCAGTATTTT
TRBJ2-1,TRBD1,12,TRBV7-9,.,CASNTPGQEDVF,TGTGCCAGCAACACTCCGGGACAGGAAGATGTCTTC
TRBJ2-7,TRBD1,15,TRBV10-3,.,CAISESGTGPYEQYF,TGTGCCATCAGTGAGTCCGGGACAGGACCCTACGAGCAGTACTTC
TRBJ2-5,.,14,TRBV29-1,few,CSVLEGADQETQYF,TGCAGCGTATTAGAGGGCGCGGACCAAGAGACCCAGTACTTC
TRBJ2-7,.,14,TRBV7-2,.,CASSRPGVNYEQYF,TGTGCCAGCAGCCGTCCGGGGGTAAACTACGAGCAGTACTTC
TRBJ2-3,.,17,TRBV23-1,once,CASSQGNMDGSTDTQYF,TGCGCCAGCAGTCAAGGGAATATGGACGGTAGCACAGATACGCAGTATTTT
TRBJ2-1,.,12,TRBV7-7,.,CASSARDNEQFF,TGTGCTAGCAGCGCCCGGGACAATGAGCAGTTCTTC
TRBJ1-1,.,13,TRBV15,.,CATRLDMNTEAFF,TGTGCCACCAGGCTAGATATGAACACTGAAGCTTTCTTT
TRBJ1-2,TRBD1,15,TRBV7-3,.,CASSLSVGGSYGYTF,TGTGCCAGCAGCTTAAGTGTAGGGGGCTCCTATGGCTACACCTTC
TRBJ1-1,.,14,TRBV30,.,CAGSRGPGYTEAFF,TGTGCCGGCTCGCGCGGACCGGGTTACACTGAAGCTTTCTTT
TRBJ2-5,.,14,TRBV11-2,.,CASHRVGQKETQYF,TGTGCCAGCCATCGAGTTGGCCAAAAAGAGACCCAGTACTTC
TRBJ2-3,.,14,TRBV5-6,.,CASSLAGGADTQYF,TGTGCCAGCAGCTTGGCAGGGGGGGCCGATACGCAGTATTTT
TRBJ2-5,TRBD1,13,TRBV2,.,CASSGDREETQYF,TGTGCCAGCAGTGGGGACAGAGAAGAGACCCAGTACTTC
TRBJ1-4,.,14,TRBV7-2,.,CASSSRLEFEKLFF,TGTGCCAGCAGCTCACGCTTGGAGTTTGAAAAACTGTTTTTT
TRBJ1-1,.,15,TRBV15,.,CATSRDTTGLTEAFF,TGTGCCACCAGCAGAGATACAACAGGGCTGACTGAAGCTTTCTTT